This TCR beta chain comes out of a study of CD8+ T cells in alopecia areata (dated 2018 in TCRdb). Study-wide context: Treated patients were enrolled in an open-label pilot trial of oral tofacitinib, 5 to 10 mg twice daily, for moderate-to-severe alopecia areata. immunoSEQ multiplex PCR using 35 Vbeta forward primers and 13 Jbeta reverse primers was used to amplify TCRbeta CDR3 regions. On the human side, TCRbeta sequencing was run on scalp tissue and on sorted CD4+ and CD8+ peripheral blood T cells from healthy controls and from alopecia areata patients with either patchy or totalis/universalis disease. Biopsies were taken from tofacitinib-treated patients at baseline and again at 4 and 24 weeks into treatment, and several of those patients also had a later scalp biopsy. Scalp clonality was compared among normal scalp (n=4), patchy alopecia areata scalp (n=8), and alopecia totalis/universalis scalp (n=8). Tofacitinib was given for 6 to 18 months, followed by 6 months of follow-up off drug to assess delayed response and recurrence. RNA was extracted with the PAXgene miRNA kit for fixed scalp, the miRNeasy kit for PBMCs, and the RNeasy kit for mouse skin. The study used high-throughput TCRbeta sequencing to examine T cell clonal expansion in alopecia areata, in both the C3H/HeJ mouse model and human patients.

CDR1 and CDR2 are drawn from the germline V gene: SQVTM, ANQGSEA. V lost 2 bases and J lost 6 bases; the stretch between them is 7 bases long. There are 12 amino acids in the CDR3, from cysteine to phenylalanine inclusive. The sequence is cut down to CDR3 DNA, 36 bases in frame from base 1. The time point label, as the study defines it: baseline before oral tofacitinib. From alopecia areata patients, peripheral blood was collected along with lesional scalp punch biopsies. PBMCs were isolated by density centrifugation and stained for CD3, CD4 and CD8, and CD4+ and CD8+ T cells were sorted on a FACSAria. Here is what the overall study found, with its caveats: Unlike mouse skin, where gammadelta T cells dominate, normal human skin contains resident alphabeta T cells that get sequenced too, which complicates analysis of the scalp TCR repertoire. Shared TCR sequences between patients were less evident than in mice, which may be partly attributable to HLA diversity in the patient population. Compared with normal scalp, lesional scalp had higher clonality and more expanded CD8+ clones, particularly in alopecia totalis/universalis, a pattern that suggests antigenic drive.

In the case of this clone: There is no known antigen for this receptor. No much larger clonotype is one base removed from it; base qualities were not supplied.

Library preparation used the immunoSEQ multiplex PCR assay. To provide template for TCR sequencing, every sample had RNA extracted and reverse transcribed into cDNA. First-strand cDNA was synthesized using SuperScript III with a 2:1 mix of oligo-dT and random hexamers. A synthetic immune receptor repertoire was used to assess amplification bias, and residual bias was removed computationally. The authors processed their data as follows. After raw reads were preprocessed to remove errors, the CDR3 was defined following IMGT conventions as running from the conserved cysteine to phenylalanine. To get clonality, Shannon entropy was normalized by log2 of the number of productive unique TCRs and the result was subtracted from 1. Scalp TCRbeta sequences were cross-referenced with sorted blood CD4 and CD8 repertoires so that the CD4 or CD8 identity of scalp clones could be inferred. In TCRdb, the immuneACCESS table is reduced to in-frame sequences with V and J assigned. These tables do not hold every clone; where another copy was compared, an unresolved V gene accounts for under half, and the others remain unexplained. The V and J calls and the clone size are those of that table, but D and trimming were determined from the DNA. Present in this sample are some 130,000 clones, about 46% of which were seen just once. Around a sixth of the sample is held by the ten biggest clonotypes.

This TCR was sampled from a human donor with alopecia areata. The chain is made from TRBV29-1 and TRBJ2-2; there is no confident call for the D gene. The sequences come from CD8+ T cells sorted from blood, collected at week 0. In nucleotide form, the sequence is TGCAGCGTTGAACTAGTCGCCGGGGAGCTGTTTTTT. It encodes CSVELVAGELFF.